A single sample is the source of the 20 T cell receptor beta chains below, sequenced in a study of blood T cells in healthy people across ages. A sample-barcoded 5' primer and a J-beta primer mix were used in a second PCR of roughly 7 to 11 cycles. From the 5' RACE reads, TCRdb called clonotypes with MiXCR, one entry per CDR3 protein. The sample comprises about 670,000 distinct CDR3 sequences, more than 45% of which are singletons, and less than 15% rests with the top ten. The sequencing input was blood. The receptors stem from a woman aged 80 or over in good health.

The CDR3 region has the DNA TGCAGCGTTGATGGGACTAGCGCTAGCACAGATACGCAGTATTTT. This gives the protein CSVDGTSASTDTQYF. The rearrangement links TRBV29-1 to TRBJ2-3; TRBD2 aligns across 10 bases. The CDR3 sequence is 15 residues long. V shed 3 bases, J shed 0 bases, and the junction held 3 bases outside the gene matches. Germline assignment: CDR1 SQVTM and CDR2 ANQGSEA.

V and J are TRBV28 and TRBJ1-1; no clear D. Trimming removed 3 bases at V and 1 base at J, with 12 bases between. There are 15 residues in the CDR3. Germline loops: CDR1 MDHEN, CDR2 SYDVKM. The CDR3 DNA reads TGTGCCAGCAGTTTGTCTAGGGCGCAGAACACTGAAGCTTTCTTT. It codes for CASSLSRAQNTEAFF.

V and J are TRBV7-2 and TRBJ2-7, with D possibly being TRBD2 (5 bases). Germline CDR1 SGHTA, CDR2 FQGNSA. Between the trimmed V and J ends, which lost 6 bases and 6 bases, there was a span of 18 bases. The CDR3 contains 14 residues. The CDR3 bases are TGTGCCAGCAGTCTTGACCCCGTTCGGGGCGAGCAGTACTTC. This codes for CASSLDPVRGEQYF.

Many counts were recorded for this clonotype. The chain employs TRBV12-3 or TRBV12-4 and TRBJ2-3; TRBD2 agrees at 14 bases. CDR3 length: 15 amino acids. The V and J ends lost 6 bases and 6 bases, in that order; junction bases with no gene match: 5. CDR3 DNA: TGTGCCAGCAGGACTAGCGGGGGGGCCGGGGATACGCAGTATTTT. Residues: CASRTSGGAGDTQYF.

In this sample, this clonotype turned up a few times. CDR3 in DNA: TGTGCCAGCAGGCGAACGTCCCTAGCGGTACTCAGGGGAGAGACCCAGTACTTC. Residues: CASRRTSLAVLRGETQYF. This chain joins TRBV2 and TRBJ2-5, with TRBD2 as a possible D gene (7 bases). Germline CDR1 is SNHLY and CDR2 is FYNNEI. The CDR3 spans 18 residues. Trimming pared 6 bases from V and 4 bases from J, leaving 27 bases between.

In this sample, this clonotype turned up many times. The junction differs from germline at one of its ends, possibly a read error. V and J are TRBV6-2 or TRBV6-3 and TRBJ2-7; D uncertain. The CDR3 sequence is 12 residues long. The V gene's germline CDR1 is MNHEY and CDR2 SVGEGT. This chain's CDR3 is CASSSPSYEQYF. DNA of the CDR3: TGCGCCAGCAGTTCTCCAAGCTACGAGCAGTACTTC.

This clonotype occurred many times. The CDR3 sequence: CASSQQPETQYF. The CDR3 nucleotides read TGTGCCAGCAGCCAACAACCCGAGACCCAGTACTTC. V usage is TRBV16 and J usage is TRBJ2-5; D is unclear. There are 12 residues in the CDR3. Deletions cut 2 bases from V and 5 bases from J, with 6 bases between. Germline loops: CDR1 KGHSY, CDR2 FQNENV.

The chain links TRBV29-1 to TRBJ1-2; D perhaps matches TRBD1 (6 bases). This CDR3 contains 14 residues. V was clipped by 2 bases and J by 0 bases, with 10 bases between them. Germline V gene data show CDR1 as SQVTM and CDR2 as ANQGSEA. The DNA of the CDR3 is TGCAGCGTTGAAAGGGACAAAGCTAACTATGGCTACACCTTC. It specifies CSVERDKANYGYTF.

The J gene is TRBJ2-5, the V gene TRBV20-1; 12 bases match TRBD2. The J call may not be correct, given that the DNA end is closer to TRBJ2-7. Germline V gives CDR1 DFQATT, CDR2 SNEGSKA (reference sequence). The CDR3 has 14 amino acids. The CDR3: CSGEGTSGFYEQYF. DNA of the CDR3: TGCAGTGGGGAGGGGACTAGCGGGTTTTACGAGCAGTACTTC.

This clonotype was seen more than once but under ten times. The CDR3, as DNA: TGCAGTGCTAGATTGACTAGCGGGCTCCAGTTCTTC. Its translation: CSARLTSGLQFF. V gene TRBV20-1 combines with J gene TRBJ2-1, with 10 bases matching TRBD2. The V gene end was trimmed by 2 bases and the J gene end by 13 bases; junction bases not matched to a gene: 5. Germline CDR1 DFQATT, CDR2 SNEGSKA (reference sequence). This CDR3 has 12 amino acids.

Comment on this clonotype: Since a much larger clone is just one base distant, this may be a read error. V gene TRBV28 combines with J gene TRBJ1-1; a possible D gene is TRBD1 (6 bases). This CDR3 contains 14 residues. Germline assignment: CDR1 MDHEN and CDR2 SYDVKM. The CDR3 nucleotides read TGTACCACGACCGGGGACATGGGATCCACTGAAGCTTTCTTT. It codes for CTTTGDMGSTEAFF.

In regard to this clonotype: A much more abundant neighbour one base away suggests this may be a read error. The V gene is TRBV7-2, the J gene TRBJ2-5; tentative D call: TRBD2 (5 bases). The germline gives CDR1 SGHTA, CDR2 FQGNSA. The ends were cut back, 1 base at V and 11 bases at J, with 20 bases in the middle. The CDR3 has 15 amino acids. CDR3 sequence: CASSLVTGSYNEQYF. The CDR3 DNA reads TGTGCCAGCAGCTTAGTAACGGGATCCTACAATGAGCAGTACTTC.

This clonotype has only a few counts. Written as DNA, the CDR3 is TGTGCCAGCAGTTTTGGGACGGGGCTTAAGAATGAGCAGTACTTC. Its translation: CASSFGTGLKNEQYF. The rearrangement joins TRBV28 to TRBJ2-5; possibly TRBD1 or TRBD2 for D (5 bases each). V was shortened by 3 bases and J by 11 bases, with 22 bases between the two germline ends. Germline CDR1 is MDHEN and CDR2 is SYDVKM. The CDR3 contains 15 residues.

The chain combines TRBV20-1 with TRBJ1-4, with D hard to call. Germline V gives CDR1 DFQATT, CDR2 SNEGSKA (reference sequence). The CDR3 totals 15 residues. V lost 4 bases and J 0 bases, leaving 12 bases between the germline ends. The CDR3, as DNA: TGCAGTGCTACAAGCCCGATCGCAACTAATGAAAAACTGTTTTTT. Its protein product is CSATSPIATNEKLFF.

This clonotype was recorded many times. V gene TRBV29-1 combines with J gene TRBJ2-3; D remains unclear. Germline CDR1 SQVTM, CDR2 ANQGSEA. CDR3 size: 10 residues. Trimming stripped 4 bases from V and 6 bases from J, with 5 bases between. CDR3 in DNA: TGCAGCGTTGCCACGGATACGCAGTATTTT. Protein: CSVATDTQYF.

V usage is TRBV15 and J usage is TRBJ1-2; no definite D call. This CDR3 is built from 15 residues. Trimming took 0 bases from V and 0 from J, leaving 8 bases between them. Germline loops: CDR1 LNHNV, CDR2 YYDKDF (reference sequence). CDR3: CATSRDHYSNYGYTF. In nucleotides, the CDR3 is TGTGCCACCAGCAGAGATCACTATTCTAACTATGGCTACACCTTC.

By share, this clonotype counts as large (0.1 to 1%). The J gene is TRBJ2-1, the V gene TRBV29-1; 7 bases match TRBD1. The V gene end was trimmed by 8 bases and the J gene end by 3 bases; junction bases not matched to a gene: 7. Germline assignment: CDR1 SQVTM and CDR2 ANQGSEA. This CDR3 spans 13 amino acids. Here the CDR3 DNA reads TGCAGCAGCCGGGACAGAGACTACAATGAGCAGTTCTTC. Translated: CSSRDRDYNEQFF.

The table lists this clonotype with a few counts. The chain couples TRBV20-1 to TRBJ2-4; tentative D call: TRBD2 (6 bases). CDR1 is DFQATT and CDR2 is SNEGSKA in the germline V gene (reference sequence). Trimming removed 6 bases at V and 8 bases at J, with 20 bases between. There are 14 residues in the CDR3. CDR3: CSAQDDPRGYIQYF. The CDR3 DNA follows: TGCAGTGCCCAAGACGATCCTCGGGGGTACATTCAGTACTTC.

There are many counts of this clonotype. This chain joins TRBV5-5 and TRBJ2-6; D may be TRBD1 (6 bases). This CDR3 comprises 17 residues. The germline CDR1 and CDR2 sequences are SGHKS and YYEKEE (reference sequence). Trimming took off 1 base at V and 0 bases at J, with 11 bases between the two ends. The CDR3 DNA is TGTGCCAGCAGCTTGATACAGGGCAACTCTGGGGCCAACGTCCTGACTTTC. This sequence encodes CASSLIQGNSGANVLTF. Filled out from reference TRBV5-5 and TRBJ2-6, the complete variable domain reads DAGVTQSPTHLIKTRGQQVTLRCSPISGHKSVSWYQQVLGQGPQFIFQYYEKEERGRGNFPDRFSARQFPNYSSELNVNALLLGDSALYLCASSLIQGNSGANVLTFGAGSRLTVL.

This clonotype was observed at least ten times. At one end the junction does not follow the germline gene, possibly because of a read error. The CDR3 region has the DNA TGCGCCAGCAGCTTGGGGGGGGGATACGAGCAGTACTTC. Translated, it gives CASSLGGGYEQYF. The chain uses TRBV28 and TRBJ2-7; 7 bases fit TRBD2. CDR3 length: 13 amino acids. CDR1 MDHEN and CDR2 SYDVKM come from the germline V gene.